Listed below are T cell receptor beta chains from one sample, sequenced in a study of blood T cell repertoires in COVID-19. Sequencing used immunoSEQ multiplex PCR; TCRdb keeps in-frame clones, though not all of them. There are over 85,000 clones in the sample; roughly 88% occur only once, and 3% to 3.5% lies in the top ten. The sample taken for sequencing was peripheral blood. Receptors originate from a woman older than 75 with COVID-19, enrolled during active disease. CDR3s include the opening cysteine and the closing phenylalanine or tryptophan. D genes are given only for firm matches. Where a row states a size, it is once, few, many or the class of an expanded clone; other rows omit it.

d_call	clone_size	v_call	j_call	cdr3_nt	cdr3_aa
.	.	TRBV5-6	TRBJ1-4	TGTGCCAGCAGCCCCCGCGGGGTAGAAGAAAAACTGTTTTTT	CASSPRGVEEKLFF
TRBD1	once	TRBV29-1	TRBJ2-7	TGCAGCGTTGATGGGACAGGGGTCGAGCAGTACTTC	CSVDGTGVEQYF
.	.	TRBV27	TRBJ2-1	TGTGCCAGCAGCCAACGGGACTACAATGAGCAGTTCTTC	CASSQRDYNEQFF
.	.	TRBV6-6	TRBJ1-2	TGTGCCAGCAGTCTAGGACGGGGGGCTGAGTATGGCTACACCTTC	CASSLGRGAEYGYTF
.	.	TRBV9	TRBJ2-2	TGTGCCAGCAGCGTATACGGGGAGCTGTTTTTT	CASSVYGELFF
.	.	TRBV12-3/TRBV12-4	TRBJ2-7	TGTGCCAGCAGCAGGGCGTCCTACGAGCAGTACTTC	CASSRASYEQYF
TRBD1	.	TRBV3-1/TRBV3-2	TRBJ1-2	TGTGCCAGCAGCCAGGACAGGGTCTATGGCTACACCTTC	CASSQDRVYGYTF
.	.	TRBV28	TRBJ2-7	TGTGCCAGCAGGCAACAGGGCTACGAGCAGTACTTC	CASRQQGYEQYF
TRBD1	.	TRBV28	TRBJ1-3	TGTGCCAGCAGTAGAAGACAGGGGACAAGGGGAAACACCATATATTTT	CASSRRQGTRGNTIYF
.	.	TRBV2	TRBJ2-1	TGTGCCAGCAGCTGGGACTTCTTAAAGTTCTTC	CASSWDFLKFF
.	.	TRBV19	TRBJ1-1	TGTGCCAGTAGTAAAGTCGGACGGGAGAACACTGAAGCTTTCTTT	CASSKVGRENTEAFF
.	.	TRBV6-6	TRBJ1-5	TGTGCCAGCAGTTACGGAGGTCCGGGTCAGCCCCAGCATTTT	CASSYGGPGQPQHF
.	.	TRBV15	TRBJ2-5	TGTGCCACCAGCAGGGGCCCACTAGAGACCCAGTACTTC	CATSRGPLETQYF
.	.	TRBV27	TRBJ2-5	TGTGCCAGCAGCCTCGTGCCCAACCAAGGAGGGAGTCTAGGGCAAGAGACCCAGTACTTC	CASSLVPNQGGSLGQETQYF
.	few	TRBV3-1/TRBV3-2	TRBJ2-7	TGTGCCAGCAGGCGTGACAGCTCCTACGAGCAGTACTTC	CASRRDSSYEQYF
.	.	TRBV11-2	TRBJ2-3	TGTGCCAGCAGCCCCCTCCCGCGGAGCACAGATACGCAGTATTTT	CASSPLPRSTDTQYF